This TCR beta chain comes out of a study of blood T cell repertoires in COVID-19 (dated by TCRdb to the early 2020s). Notes on the research overall: The collaborator samples originated in the United States, Italy and Spain and spanned the acute and convalescent phases of COVID-19. A freely available public database, intended as a resource for researchers studying the immune response to SARS-CoV-2, is where the repertoires were released. The samples were drawn from two sources: the first 160 participants of the ongoing ImmuneRACE study, and 950 to 1,500 subjects contributed by 6 global collaborators. The prospective study material was composed of cDNA or gDNA derived from T cells, B-cell-depleted T cells, or PBMCs. Sample metadata almost always included a de-identified subject ID, COVID-19 status, age in years and sex. Where HLA class I and class II types were available, the types were taken from metadata supplied by the sample provider, not from assay-based typing. Subjects who had been exposed to COVID-19, were actively infected with it, or had recovered from it provided the deeply sampled blood TCRbeta repertoires that made up the dataset.

Whole blood was collected in K2EDTA tubes by collaborating institutions according to the institutions' own protocols. For TCRbeta analysis, collaborator samples were shipped as frozen whole blood, as isolated PBMCs, or as DNA extracted from either sample type. A word on this clone: Its target antigen remains unknown. Base qualities are missing; no much larger clone stands one base away.

The immunoSEQ Assay, a bias-controlled multiplex PCR, was used to amplify TCRbeta CDR3 regions from genomic DNA. The study's processing was this. Nucleated cell counts per sample were estimated from amplification of reference gene primers within the assay. To quantify the absolute abundance of each unique TCRbeta CDR3 rearrangement, sequence reads were collapsed and filtered. For each sample, productive Simpson clonality was calculated by taking the square root of Simpson's diversity index across productive rearrangements. The source is immuneACCESS, and TCRdb retained only in-frame sequences with V and J called. Part of the clones is not carried over; for the studies checked, unresolved V genes explain less than half of this, and the remainder is unexplained. V and J calls and clone size are those listed in that table; D and trimming were worked out from the DNA. The sample contains 150,000 or so clones, just under 95% of them found a single time. Of the sample, roughly 4.4% falls within the top ten clones.

Trimming takes 10 bases from V and 4 bases from J, and the germline ends sit 13 bases apart. Inclusive of the bounding cysteine and phenylalanine, the CDR3 is 12 residues long. Only the CDR3 part of the read is kept: 36 bases, read in frame from the first base. The research as a whole found: Clinical and demographic metadata were provided uncurated, with the amount varying by source and participant.

Rearrangement joined TRBV12-3 or TRBV12-4 to TRBJ1-1; TRBD1 is perhaps the D gene, given 5 matching bases. The specimen sequenced was peripheral blood. This receptor was obtained from a woman aged 45-65 years with acute or convalescent COVID-19. The CDR3 sequence is CATRRGGTEAFF. The DNA sequence is as follows: TGTGCCACTCGAAGGGGAGGCACTGAAGCTTTCTTT.